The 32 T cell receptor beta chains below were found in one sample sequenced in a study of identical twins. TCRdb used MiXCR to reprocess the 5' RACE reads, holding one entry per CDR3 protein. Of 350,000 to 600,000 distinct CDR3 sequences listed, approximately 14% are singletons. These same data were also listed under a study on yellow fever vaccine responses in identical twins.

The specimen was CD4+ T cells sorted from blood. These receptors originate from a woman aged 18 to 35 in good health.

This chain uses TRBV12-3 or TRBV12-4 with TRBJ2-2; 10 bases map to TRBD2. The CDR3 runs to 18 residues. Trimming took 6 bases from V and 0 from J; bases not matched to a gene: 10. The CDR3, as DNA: TGTGCCAGCAGGGGGGGACTAGCGAGAGCCCCGAACACCGGGGAGCTGTTTTTT. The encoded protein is CASRGGLARAPNTGELFF.

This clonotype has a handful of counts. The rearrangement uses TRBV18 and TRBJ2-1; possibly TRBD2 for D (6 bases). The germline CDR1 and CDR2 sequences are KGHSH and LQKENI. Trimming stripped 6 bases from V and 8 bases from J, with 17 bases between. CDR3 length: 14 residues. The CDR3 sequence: CASSAFRAGHEQFF. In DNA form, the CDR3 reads TGTGCCAGCTCCGCTTTTCGGGCGGGGCATGAGCAGTTCTTC.

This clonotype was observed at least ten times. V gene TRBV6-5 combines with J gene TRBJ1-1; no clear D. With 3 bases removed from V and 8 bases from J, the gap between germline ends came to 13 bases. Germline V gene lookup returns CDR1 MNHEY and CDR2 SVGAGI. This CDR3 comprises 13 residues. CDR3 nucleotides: TGTGCCAGCAGTTATCTTCCAGGTGGAGAAGCTTTCTTT. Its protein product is CASSYLPGGEAFF.

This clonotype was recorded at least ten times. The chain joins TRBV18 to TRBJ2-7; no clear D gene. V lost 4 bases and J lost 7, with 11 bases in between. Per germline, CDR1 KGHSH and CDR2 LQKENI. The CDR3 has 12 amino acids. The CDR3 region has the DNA TGTGCCAGCTCACGGCCCGGTGGGGAGCAGTACTTC. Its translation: CASSRPGGEQYF.

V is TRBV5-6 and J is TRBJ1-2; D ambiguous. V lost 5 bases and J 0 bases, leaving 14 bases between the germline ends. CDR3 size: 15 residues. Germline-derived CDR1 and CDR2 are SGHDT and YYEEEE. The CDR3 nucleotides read TGTGCCAGCAGAAATCGAGGCTGGGCTAACTATGGCTACACCTTC. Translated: CASRNRGWANYGYTF. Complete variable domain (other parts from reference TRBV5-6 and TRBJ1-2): DAGVTQSPTHLIKTRGQQVTLRCSPKSGHDTVSWYQQALGQGPQFIFQYYEEEERQRGNFPDRFSGHQFPNYSSELNVNALLLGDSALYLCASRNRGWANYGYTFGSGTRLTVV.

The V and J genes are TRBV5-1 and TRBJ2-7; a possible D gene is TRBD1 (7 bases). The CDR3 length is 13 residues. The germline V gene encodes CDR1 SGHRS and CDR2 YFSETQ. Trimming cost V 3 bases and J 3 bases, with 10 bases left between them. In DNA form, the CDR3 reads TGCGCCAGCAGCTCCCAGGGGGGCTACGAGCAGTACTTC. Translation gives CASSSQGGYEQYF. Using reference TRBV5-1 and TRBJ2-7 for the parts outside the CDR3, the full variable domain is KAGVTQTPRYLIKTRGQQVTLSCSPISGHRSVSWYQQTPGQGLQFLFEYFSETQRNKGNFPGRFSGRQFSNSRSEMNVSTLELGDSALYLCASSSQGGYEQYFGPGTRLTVT.

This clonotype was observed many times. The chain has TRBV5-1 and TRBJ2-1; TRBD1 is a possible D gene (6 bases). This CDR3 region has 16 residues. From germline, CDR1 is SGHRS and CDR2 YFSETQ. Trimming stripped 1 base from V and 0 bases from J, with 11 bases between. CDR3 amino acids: CASSLTRDISYNEQFF. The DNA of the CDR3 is TGCGCCAGCAGCTTGACCCGGGACATCTCCTACAATGAGCAGTTCTTC.

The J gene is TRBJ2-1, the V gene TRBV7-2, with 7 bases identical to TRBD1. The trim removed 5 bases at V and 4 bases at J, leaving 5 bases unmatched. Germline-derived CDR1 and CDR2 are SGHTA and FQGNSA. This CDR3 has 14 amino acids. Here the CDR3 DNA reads TGTGCCAGCAGCCACCGGGGACAGTACAATGAGCAGTTCTTC. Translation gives CASSHRGQYNEQFF.

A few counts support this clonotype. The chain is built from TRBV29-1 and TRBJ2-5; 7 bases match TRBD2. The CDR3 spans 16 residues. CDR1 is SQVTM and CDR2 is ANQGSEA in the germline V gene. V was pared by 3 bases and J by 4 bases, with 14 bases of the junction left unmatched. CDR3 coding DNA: TGCAGCGTTGATAGCGGTCTGAAGGGACTACCAGAGACCCAGTACTTC. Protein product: CSVDSGLKGLPETQYF.

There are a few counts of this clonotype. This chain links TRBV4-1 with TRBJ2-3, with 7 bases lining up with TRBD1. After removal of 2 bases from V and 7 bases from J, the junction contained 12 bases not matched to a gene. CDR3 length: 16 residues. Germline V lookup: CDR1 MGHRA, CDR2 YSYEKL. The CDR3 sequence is CASSQLRDSSPYTQYF. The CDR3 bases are TGCGCCAGCAGCCAACTCCGGGACAGTTCCCCCTATACGCAGTATTTT.

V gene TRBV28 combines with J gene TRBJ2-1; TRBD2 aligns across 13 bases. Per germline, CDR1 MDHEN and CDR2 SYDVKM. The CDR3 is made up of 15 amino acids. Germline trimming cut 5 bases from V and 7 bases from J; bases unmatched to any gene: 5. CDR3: CASSVLAGGGNEQFF. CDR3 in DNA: TGTGCCAGCAGTGTACTAGCGGGAGGGGGTAATGAGCAGTTCTTC.

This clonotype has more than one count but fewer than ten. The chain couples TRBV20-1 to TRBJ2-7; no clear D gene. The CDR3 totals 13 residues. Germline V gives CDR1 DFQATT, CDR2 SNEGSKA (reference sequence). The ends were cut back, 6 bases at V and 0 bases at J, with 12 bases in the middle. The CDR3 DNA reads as TGCAGTGCCAGCGACAAACACTCCTACGAGCAGTACTTC. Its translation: CSASDKHSYEQYF.

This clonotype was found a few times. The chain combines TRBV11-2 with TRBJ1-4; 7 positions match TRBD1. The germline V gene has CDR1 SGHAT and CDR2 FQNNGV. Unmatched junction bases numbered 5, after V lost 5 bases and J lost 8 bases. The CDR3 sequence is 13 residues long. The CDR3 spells CASSTTQGEKLFF. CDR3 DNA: TGTGCCAGCAGCACGACACAGGGGGAAAAACTGTTTTTT.

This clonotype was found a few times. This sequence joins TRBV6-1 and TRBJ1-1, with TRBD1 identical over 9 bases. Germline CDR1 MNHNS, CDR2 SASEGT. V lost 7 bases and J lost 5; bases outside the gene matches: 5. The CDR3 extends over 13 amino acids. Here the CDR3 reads CASIGTGFTEAFF. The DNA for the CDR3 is TGTGCCAGCATCGGGACAGGGTTTACTGAAGCTTTCTTT.

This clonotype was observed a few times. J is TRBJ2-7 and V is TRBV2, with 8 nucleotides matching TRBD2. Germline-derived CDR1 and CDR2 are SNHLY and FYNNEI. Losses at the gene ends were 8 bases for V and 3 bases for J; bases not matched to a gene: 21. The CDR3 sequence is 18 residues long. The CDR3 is CASSSTATSALGDYEQYF. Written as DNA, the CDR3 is TGTGCCAGCTCCTCCACGGCGACTAGCGCCCTGGGGGACTACGAGCAGTACTTC.

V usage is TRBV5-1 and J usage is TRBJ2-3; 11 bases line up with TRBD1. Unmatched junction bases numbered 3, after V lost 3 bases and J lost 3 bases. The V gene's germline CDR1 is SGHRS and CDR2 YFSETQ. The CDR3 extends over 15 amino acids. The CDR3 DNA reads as TGCGCCAGCAGCTGGACAGGGGGCTGGACAGATACGCAGTATTTT. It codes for CASSWTGGWTDTQYF.

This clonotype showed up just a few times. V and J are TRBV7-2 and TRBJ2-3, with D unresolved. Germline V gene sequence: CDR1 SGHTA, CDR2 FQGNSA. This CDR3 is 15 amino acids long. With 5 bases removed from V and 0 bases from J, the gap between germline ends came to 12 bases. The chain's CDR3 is CASSATSTSTDTQYF. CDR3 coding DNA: TGTGCCAGCAGCGCCACATCTACTAGCACAGATACGCAGTATTTT.

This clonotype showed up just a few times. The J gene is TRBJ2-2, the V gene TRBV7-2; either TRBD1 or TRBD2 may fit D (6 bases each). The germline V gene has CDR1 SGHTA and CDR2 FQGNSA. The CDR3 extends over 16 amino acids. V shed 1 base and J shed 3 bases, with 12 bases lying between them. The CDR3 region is CASSLGRGPYTGELFF. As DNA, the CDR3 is TGTGCCAGCAGCTTAGGTCGGGGGCCTTACACCGGGGAGCTGTTTTTT.

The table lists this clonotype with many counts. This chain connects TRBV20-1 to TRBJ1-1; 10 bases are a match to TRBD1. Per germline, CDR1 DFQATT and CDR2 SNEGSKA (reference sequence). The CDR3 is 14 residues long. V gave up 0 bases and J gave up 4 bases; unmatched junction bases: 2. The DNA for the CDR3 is TGCAGTGCTAGAGAAGGGACAGGGGTCACTGAAGCTTTCTTT. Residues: CSAREGTGVTEAFF.

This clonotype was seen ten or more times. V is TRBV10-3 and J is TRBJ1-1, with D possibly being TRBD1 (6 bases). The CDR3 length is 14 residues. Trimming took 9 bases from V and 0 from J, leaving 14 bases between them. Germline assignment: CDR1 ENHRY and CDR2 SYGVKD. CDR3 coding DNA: TGTGCCATAGGGGGTGTGGGAATGAACACTGAAGCTTTCTTT. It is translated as CAIGGVGMNTEAFF.

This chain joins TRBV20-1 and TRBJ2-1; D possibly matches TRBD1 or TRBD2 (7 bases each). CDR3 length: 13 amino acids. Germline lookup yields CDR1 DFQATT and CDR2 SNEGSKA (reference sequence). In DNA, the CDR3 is TGCAGGGGGGAGGGGGCCCTTTACAATGAGCAGTTCTTC. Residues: CRGEGALYNEQFF.

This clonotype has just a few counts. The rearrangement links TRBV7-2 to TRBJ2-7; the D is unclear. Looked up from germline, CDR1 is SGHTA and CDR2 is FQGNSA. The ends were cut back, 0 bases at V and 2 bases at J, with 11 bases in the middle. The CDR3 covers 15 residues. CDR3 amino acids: CASSLAPGPAYEQYF. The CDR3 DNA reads TGTGCCAGCAGCTTAGCCCCAGGTCCAGCCTACGAGCAGTACTTC.

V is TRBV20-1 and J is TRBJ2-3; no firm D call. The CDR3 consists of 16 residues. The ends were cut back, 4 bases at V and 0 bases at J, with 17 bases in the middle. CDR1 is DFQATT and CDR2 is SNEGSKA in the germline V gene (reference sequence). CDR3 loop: CSAIPSWLKSTDTQYF. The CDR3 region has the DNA TGCAGTGCTATTCCTTCTTGGTTAAAGAGCACAGATACGCAGTATTTT.

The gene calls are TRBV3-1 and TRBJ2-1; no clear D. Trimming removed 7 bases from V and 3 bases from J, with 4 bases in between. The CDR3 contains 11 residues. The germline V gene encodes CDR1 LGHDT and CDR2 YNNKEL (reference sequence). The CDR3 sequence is CASTHYNEQFF. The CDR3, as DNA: TGTGCCAGCACTCACTACAATGAGCAGTTCTTC.

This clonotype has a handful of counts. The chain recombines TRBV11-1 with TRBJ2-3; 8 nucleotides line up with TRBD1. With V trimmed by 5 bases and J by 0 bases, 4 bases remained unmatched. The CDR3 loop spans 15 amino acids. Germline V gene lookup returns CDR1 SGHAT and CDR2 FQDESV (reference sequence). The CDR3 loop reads CASSETGASTDTQYF. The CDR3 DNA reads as TGTGCCAGCAGCGAGACAGGGGCCAGCACAGATACGCAGTATTTT.

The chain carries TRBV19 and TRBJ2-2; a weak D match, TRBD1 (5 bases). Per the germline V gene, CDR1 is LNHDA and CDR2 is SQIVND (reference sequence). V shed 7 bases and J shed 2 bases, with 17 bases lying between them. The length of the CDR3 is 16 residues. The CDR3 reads CASTPLGRTNTGELFF. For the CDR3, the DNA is TGTGCCAGTACCCCTCTTGGCAGGACAAACACCGGGGAGCTGTTTTTT. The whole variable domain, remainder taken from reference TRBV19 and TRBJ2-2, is DGGITQSPKYLFRKEGQNVTLSCEQNLNHDAMYWYRQDPGQGLRLIYYSQIVNDFQKGDIAEGYSVSREKKESFPLTVTSAQKNPTAFYLCASTPLGRTNTGELFFGEGSRLTVL.

The CDR3 is CASSLGGTAPEQYF. The CDR3 region has the DNA TGTGCCAGCAGCTTAGGCGGGACAGCCCCGGAGCAGTACTTC. The chain recombines TRBV7-2 with TRBJ2-7; tentative D call: TRBD1 (7 bases). Germline V CDR1 and CDR2: SGHTA, FQGNSA. Trimming pared 1 base from V and 7 bases from J, leaving 14 bases between. CDR3 size: 14 residues.

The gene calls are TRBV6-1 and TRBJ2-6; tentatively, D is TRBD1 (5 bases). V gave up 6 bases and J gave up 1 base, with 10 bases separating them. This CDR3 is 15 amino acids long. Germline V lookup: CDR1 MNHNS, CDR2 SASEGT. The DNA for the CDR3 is TGTGCCAGCAGGCAACCAGGGTCTGGGGCCAACGTCCTGACTTTC. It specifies CASRQPGSGANVLTF.

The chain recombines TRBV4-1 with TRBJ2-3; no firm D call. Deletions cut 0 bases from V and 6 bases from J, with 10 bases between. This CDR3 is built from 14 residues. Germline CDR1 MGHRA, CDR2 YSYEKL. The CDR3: CASSQDRASDTQYF. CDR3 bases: TGCGCCAGCAGCCAAGATAGGGCCTCGGATACGCAGTATTTT.

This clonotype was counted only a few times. CDR3 sequence: CASSRPGQGVISSGNTIYF. As DNA, the CDR3 is TGTGCCAGCAGCCGACCGGGACAGGGCGTTATAAGCTCTGGAAACACCATATATTTT. The chain has TRBV11-2 and TRBJ1-3; 9 bases agree with TRBD1. Per germline, CDR1 SGHAT and CDR2 FQNNGV. Trimming removed 5 bases from V and 0 bases from J; junction bases left unmatched: 14. CDR3 length: 19 residues.

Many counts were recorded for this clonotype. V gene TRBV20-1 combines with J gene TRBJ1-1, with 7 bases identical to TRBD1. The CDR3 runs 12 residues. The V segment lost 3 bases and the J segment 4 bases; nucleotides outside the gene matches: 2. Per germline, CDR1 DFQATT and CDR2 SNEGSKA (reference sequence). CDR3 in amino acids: CSASRQGTEAFF. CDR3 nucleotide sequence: TGCAGTGCTAGTCGACAGGGCACTGAAGCTTTCTTT.

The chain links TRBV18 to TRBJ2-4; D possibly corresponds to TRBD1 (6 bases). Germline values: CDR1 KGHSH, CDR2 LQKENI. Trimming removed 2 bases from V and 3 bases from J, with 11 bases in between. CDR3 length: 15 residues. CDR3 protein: CASSPFQDSKNIQYF. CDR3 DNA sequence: TGTGCCAGCTCACCATTTCAGGACAGCAAAAACATTCAGTACTTC. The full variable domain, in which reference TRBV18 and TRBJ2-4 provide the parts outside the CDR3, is NAGVMQNPRHLVRRRGQEARLRCSPMKGHSHVYWYRQLPEEGLKFMVYLQKENIIDESGMPKERFSAEFPKEGPSILRIQQVVRGDSAAYFCASSPFQDSKNIQYFGAGTRLSVL.